This T cell receptor beta chain appears in the sequencing data of a study of T cell changes during pregnancy in multiple sclerosis (dated by TCRdb to between 2018 and 2020). Study-wide context: Changes in the T cell repertoire over the course of pregnancy were examined in this study in women with multiple sclerosis.

V loses 4 bases at its end and J loses 5 bases; junction bases beyond the gene matches: 6. The CDR3 holds 14 amino acids from the cysteine to the phenylalanine. The entry retains the CDR3 DNA only, 42 bases that are in frame from base 1. The germline V gene specifies SGHRS as CDR1 and YFSETQ as CDR2. Concerning this clone itself: It lacks a known antigen. Per-base qualities were not stored, and no clone one base away is much larger.

Library preparation employed the immunoSEQ multiplex PCR assay. TCRdb limited this immuneACCESS table to in-frame rearrangements with V and J called. A share of clones is missing; checked studies link under half to unresolved V genes, and the rest is unexplained. The sample table lists approximately 90,000 clones, 94% of them with a count of one. The ten top clones hold about 0.78% of the sample. The source material was peripheral blood, sampled in the third trimester of pregnancy. The source of this sequence is a female donor with multiple sclerosis, enrolled in a pregnancy study. The receptor chain draws on TRBV5-1 and TRBJ1-1; 9 middle bases align to TRBD1. The DNA sequence is as follows: TGCGCCAGCAGCCCCGGACAGGGGATAACTGAAGCTTTCTTT. Its translation reads: CASSPGQGITEAFF.